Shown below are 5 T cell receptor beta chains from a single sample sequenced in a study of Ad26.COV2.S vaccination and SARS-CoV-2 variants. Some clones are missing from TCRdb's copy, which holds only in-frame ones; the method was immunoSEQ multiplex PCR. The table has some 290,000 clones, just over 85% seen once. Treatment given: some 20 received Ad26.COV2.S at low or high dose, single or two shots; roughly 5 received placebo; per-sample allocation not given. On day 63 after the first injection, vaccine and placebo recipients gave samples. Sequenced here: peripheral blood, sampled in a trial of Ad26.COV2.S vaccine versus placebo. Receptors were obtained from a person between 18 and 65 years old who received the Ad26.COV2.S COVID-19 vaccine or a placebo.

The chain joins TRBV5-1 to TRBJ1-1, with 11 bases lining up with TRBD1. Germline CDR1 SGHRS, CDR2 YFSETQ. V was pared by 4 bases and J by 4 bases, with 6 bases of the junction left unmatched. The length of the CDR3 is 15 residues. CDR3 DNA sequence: TGCGCCAGCAGCAAGGACAGGGGGCAGATCACTGAAGCTTTCTTT. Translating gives CASSKDRGQITEAFF.

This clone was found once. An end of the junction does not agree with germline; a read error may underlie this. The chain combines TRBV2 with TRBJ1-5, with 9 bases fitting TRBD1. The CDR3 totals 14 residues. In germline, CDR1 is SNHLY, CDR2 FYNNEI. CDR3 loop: CARGGTGPNRPQHF. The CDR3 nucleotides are TGTGCCAGGGGGGGGACAGGGCCTAATCGGCCCCAGCATTTT.

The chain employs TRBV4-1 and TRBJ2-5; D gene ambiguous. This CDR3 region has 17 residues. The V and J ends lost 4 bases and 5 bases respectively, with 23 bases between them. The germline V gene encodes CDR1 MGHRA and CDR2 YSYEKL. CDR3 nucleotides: TGCGCCAGCAGCCCCATCCAAGGACCTTCGGCCCAGGAGACCCAGTACTTC. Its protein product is CASSPIQGPSAQETQYF.

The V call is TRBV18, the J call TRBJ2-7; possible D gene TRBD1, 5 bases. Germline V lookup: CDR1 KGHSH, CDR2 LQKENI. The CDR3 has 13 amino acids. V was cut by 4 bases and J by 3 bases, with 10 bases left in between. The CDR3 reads CASSRPDNYEQYF. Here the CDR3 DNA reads TGTGCCAGCTCACGACCGGACAACTACGAGCAGTACTTC.

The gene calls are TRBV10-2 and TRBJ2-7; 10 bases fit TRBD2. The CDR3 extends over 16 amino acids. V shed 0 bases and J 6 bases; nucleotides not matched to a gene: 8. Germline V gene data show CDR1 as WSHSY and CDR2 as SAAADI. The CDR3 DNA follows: TGCGCCAGCAGTGAGTCTGGAAAGCGGGGGGGGCGCGAGCAGTACTTC. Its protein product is CASSESGKRGGREQYF.